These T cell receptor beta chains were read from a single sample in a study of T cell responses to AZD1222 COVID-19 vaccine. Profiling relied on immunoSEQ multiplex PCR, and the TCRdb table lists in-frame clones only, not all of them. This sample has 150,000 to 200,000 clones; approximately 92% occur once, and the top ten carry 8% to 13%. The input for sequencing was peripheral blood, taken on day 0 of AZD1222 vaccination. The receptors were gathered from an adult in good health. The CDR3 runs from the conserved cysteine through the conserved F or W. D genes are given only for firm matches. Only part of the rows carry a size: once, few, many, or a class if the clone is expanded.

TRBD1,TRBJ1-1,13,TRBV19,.,CASSVTGVTEAFF,TGTGCCAGTAGTGTAACAGGGGTCACTGAAGCTTTCTTT
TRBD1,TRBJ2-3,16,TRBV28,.,CASSTSTGGSTDTQYF,TGTGCCAGCAGCACCTCGACAGGGGGTAGCACAGATACGCAGTATTTT
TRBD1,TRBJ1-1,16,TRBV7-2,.,CASSPGQGRLNTEAFF,TGTGCCAGCAGCCCCGGACAGGGCCGGCTGAACACTGAAGCTTTCTTT
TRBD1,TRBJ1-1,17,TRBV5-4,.,CASSLWGWAGGNEEAFF,TGTGCCAGCAGCTTATGGGGGTGGGCAGGGGGGAATGAAGAAGCTTTCTTT
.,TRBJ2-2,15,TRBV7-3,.,CASSLDSWGPGELFF,TGTGCCAGCAGCCTCGATTCGTGGGGGCCAGGGGAGCTGTTTTTT
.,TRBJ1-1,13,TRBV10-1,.,CASSSSFATEAFF,TGCGCCAGCAGTTCATCGTTCGCCACTGAAGCTTTCTTT
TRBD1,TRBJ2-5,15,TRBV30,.,CAWSGGTGGYETQYF,TGTGCCTGGAGTGGAGGGACAGGGGGTTACGAGACCCAGTACTTC
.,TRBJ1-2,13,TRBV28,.,CASTSDKNYGYTF,TGTGCCAGCACCTCGGACAAAAACTATGGCTACACCTTC
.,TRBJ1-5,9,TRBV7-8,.,CASGQPQHF,TGTGCCAGCGGACAGCCCCAGCATTTT
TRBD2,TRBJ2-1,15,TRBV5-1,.,CASSLSGTIYNEQFF,TGCGCCAGCAGCCTTTCCGGGACTATTTACAATGAGCAGTTCTTC
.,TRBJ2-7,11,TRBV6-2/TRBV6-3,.,CASSSTWQQYF,TGTGCCAGCAGTAGCACCTGGCAGCAGTACTTC
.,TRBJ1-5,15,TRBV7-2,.,CASSWSGDSNQPQHF,TGTGCCAGCAGCTGGAGCGGCGATAGCAATCAGCCCCAGCATTTT
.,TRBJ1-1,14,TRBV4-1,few,CASSQSRDRSEAFF,TGCGCCAGCAGCCAGTCCAGAGACAGGTCTGAAGCTTTCTTT
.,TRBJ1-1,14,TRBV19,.,CASTIGGYSTEAFF,TGTGCCAGTACCATAGGAGGGTACTCCACTGAAGCTTTCTTT
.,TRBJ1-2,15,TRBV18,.,CASSPPVQNNYGYTF,TGTGCCAGCTCACCACCGGTTCAGAACAACTATGGCTACACCTTC
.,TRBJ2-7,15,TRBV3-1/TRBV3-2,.,CASSQDRHGPYEQYF,TGTGCCAGCAGCCAAGACCGTCACGGACCCTACGAGCAGTACTTC
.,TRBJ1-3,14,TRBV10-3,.,CAISRTSSGNTIYF,TGTGCCATCAGTCGGACAAGCTCTGGAAACACCATATATTTT
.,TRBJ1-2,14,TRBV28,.,CASRPTTEGYGYTF,TGTGCCAGCCGGCCTACGACAGAAGGGTATGGCTACACCTTC
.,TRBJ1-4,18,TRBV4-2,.,CASSRQADSGATNEKLFF,TGTGCCAGCAGCCGACAAGCGGACAGCGGGGCAACTAATGAAAAACTGTTTTTT
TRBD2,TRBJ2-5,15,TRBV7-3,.,CASNPSGLAWETQYF,TGTGCCAGCAACCCCTCGGGACTAGCTTGGGAGACCCAGTACTTC
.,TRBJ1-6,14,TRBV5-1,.,CASSLAFVNSPLHF,TGCGCCAGCAGCTTGGCCTTCGTGAATTCACCCCTCCACTTT
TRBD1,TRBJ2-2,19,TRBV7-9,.,CASSLDLTGDGRWTGELFF,TGTGCCAGCAGCTTAGATTTGACAGGGGATGGTAGATGGACCGGGGAGCTGTTTTTT